These 26 T cell receptor beta chains originate from one sample sequenced in a study of a mutant IDH1 vaccine in newly diagnosed glioma. TCRdb's copy holds only in-frame clones and misses some; the assay was immunoSEQ multiplex PCR. The sample yields 50,000 to 60,000 clones, under 90% seen once. These receptors have no known antigen. Stated time point: week 23, last vaccination. A 20-mer mutant IDH1 peptide at 300 ug was injected subcutaneously with topical imiquimod. The sample in question was PBMCs, obtained from a glioma patient whose treatment included an IDH1 peptide vaccine. The source of these receptors is a man aged 40-49 years with glioma.

In DNA form, the CDR3 reads TGTGCCAGCAGCTTAGTGGGGCGACACAATCAGCCCCAGCATTTT. Translation: CASSLVGRHNQPQHF. The chain is built from TRBV7-8 and TRBJ1-5; maybe TRBD1 (5 bases). This CDR3 comprises 15 residues. Germline CDR1 SGHVS, CDR2 FQNEAQ. Trimming stripped 1 base from V and 3 bases from J, with 10 bases between.

The chain has TRBV30 and TRBJ1-5; weak D call: TRBD1 (5 bases). CDR1 is GTSNPN, CDR2 SVGIG, per germline (reference sequence). The CDR3 totals 13 residues. V gave up 2 bases and J gave up 4 bases, with 9 bases separating them. This CDR3 reads CAWSRGPNQPQHF. The CDR3 DNA sequence: TGTGCCTGGAGTAGGGGCCCGAATCAGCCCCAGCATTTT.

This chain connects TRBV25-1 to TRBJ2-1; D call uncertain. The CDR3 is 14 amino acids. The germline V gene has CDR1 MGHDK and CDR2 SYGVNS. V lost 5 bases, J lost 1 base, and 9 bases lay in between. In nucleotides, the CDR3 is TGTGCCAGCAGTCGAACTATTTCCTACAATGAGCAGTTCTTC. Protein product: CASSRTISYNEQFF.

The V call is TRBV14, the J call TRBJ2-5; 8 bases are shared with TRBD2. This CDR3 is 14 amino acids long. Germline-derived CDR1 and CDR2 are SGHDN and FVKESK. Trimming removed 4 bases from V and 7 bases from J; junction bases left unmatched: 8. This CDR3 is CASSPRTSLGTQYF. The DNA of the CDR3 is TGTGCCAGCAGCCCGAGGACTAGCTTGGGGACCCAGTACTTC.

The V gene is TRBV19, the J gene TRBJ2-2, with a weak D call TRBD1 (6 bases). Germline values: CDR1 LNHDA, CDR2 SQIVND (reference sequence). This CDR3 is built from 14 residues. V lost 9 bases and J lost 0, with 11 bases in between. CDR3 loop: CASSGQSNTGELFF. The CDR3, as DNA: TGTGCCAGCAGCGGACAGTCGAACACCGGGGAGCTGTTTTTT.

This chain uses TRBV19 with TRBJ1-6; possible D gene TRBD1, 5 bases. Trimming stripped 7 bases from V and 5 bases from J, with 15 bases between. Germline V lookup: CDR1 LNHDA, CDR2 SQIVND (reference sequence). The CDR3 has 15 residues. For the CDR3, the DNA is TGTGCCAGTAAAGTATCGGGGCTCGATAATTCACCCCTCCACTTT. Encoded protein: CASKVSGLDNSPLHF.

The rearrangement joins TRBV6-6 to TRBJ2-5; TRBD1 matches at 7 bases. The V and J ends lost 8 bases and 5 bases, in that order; junction bases with no gene match: 8. The CDR3 loop spans 13 amino acids. CDR1 MNHNY and CDR2 SVGAGI come from the germline V gene (reference sequence). The DNA for the CDR3 is TGTGCCAGCCAACAGGGGAGAGGGGAGACCCAGTACTTC. Residues: CASQQGRGETQYF.

V is TRBV19 and J is TRBJ2-7, with TRBD2 matching over 8 bases. Germline V lookup: CDR1 LNHDA, CDR2 SQIVND (reference sequence). V was clipped by 1 base and J by 7 bases; unmatched bases: 6. The CDR3 contains 14 residues. CDR3 sequence reads: CASSIGSGVQEQYF. The CDR3 bases are TGTGCCAGTAGTATAGGTAGCGGGGTTCAAGAGCAGTACTTC.

This chain joins TRBV27 and TRBJ2-4; D not resolved. Germline V lookup: CDR1 MNHEY, CDR2 SMNVEV (reference sequence). The CDR3 is made up of 13 amino acids. The ends were cut back, 3 bases at V and 1 base at J, with 4 bases in the middle. CDR3 amino acids: CASSFRAKNIQYF. The CDR3 DNA sequence: TGTGCCAGCAGTTTTAGGGCCAAAAACATTCAGTACTTC.

The chain carries TRBV20-1 and TRBJ2-3; TRBD1 is a possible D gene (5 bases). Germline V gene sequence: CDR1 DFQATT, CDR2 SNEGSKA (reference sequence). The CDR3 totals 10 residues. Between the trimmed V and J ends, which lost 3 bases and 10 bases, there was a span of 8 bases. This CDR3 reads CSASRRAQYF. The DNA for the CDR3 is TGCAGTGCTAGTCGCAGGGCGCAGTATTTT.

In this sample, this clone turned up a few times. This chain links TRBV30 with TRBJ1-1, with D hard to call. CDR3 size: 12 residues. V was trimmed by 1 base and J by 4 bases, leaving 7 bases between them. CDR1 and CDR2 (germline): GTSNPN, SVGIG (reference sequence). CDR3 sequence: CAWSGGTTEAFF. The CDR3 nucleotides are TGTGCCTGGAGTGGGGGTACCACTGAAGCTTTCTTT.

This clone was observed a handful of times. The chain employs TRBV2 and TRBJ2-7; D might be TRBD1 (7 bases). The germline V gene has CDR1 SNHLY and CDR2 FYNNEI. V dropped 7 bases and J dropped 7 bases, with 17 bases sitting between them. CDR3 length: 13 amino acids. CDR3 coding DNA: TGTGCCAGCACCCGTAGGGGGCGGGGTGAGCAGTACTTC. As protein: CASTRRGRGEQYF.

V usage is TRBV7-9 and J usage is TRBJ1-1; D gene unclear. Trimming left V 2 bases short and J 7 bases short, with 14 bases between. Germline lookup yields CDR1 SEHNR and CDR2 FQNEAQ (reference sequence). The CDR3 spans 14 residues. The CDR3 DNA is TGTGCCAGCAGCTTAAGACAAGAACGTAATGAAGCTTTCTTT. The encoded protein is CASSLRQERNEAFF.

The genes are TRBV30 and TRBJ2-1; the D gene is possibly TRBD2 (6 bases). This CDR3 region has 12 residues. Germline V CDR1 and CDR2: GTSNPN, SVGIG (reference sequence). Trimming pared 0 bases from V and 15 bases from J, leaving 15 bases between. The CDR3 coding sequence is TGTGCCTGGAGTGTAGGGAGACTAGACTCGTTCTTC. Translating gives CAWSVGRLDSFF. Filled out from reference TRBV30 and TRBJ2-1, the complete variable domain reads SQTIHQWPATLVQPVGSPLSLECTVEGTSNPNLYWYRQAAGRGLQLLFYSVGIGQISSEVPQNLSASRPQDRQFILSSKKLLLSDSGFYLCAWSVGRLDSFFGPGTRLTVL.

CDR3 in amino acids: CATASGVYNEQFF. The CDR3 DNA reads TGTGCCACTGCTAGCGGGGTCTACAATGAGCAGTTCTTC. V is TRBV9 and J is TRBJ2-1; TRBD2 aligns across 9 bases. CDR1 SGDLS and CDR2 YYNGEE come from the germline V gene. The CDR3 extends over 13 amino acids. V was clipped by 9 bases and J by 3 bases; unmatched bases: 4.

The J gene is TRBJ2-5, the V gene TRBV30; no reliable D call. Germline V lookup: CDR1 GTSNPN, CDR2 SVGIG (reference sequence). The CDR3 has 11 amino acids. Trimming shortened V by 1 base and J by 4 bases, and 4 bases separated the two germline ends. The CDR3 DNA is TGTGCCTGGAGTGCTAGAGAGACCCAGTACTTC. The encoded protein is CAWSARETQYF.

The chain recombines TRBV6-5 with TRBJ1-5; no clear D gene. V was trimmed by 4 bases and J by 4 bases, leaving 8 bases between them. The CDR3 extends over 13 amino acids. Germline V lookup: CDR1 MNHEY, CDR2 SVGAGI. CDR3 amino acids: CASSSDHNQPQHF. The CDR3 DNA reads TGTGCCAGCAGTTCGGATCATAATCAGCCCCAGCATTTT.

Points on this clone: A read error may account for a junction end that differs from germline. The chain combines TRBV28 with TRBJ1-2, with D possibly being TRBD1 (6 bases). Germline CDR1 is MDHEN and CDR2 is SYDVKM. The CDR3 has 14 residues. In DNA, the CDR3 is TGTGCCAGCAGTTTGGGGGGCTCTAAGTATGGCTACACCTTC. Protein sequence: CASSLGGSKYGYTF.

This CDR3 reads CASSPLGGGGSPLHF. The CDR3 bases are TGTGCCAGTAGCCCTTTGGGGGGGGGTGGTTCACCCCTCCACTTT. This chain links TRBV19 with TRBJ1-6; D perhaps matches TRBD1 (5 bases). This CDR3 region has 15 residues. Trimming shortened V by 6 bases and J by 9 bases, and 18 bases separated the two germline ends. Germline loops: CDR1 LNHDA, CDR2 SQIVND (reference sequence).

The rearrangement uses TRBV29-1 and TRBJ2-5, with TRBD2 identical over 15 bases. The V segment lost 6 bases and the J segment 4 bases; nucleotides outside the gene matches: 3. The CDR3 covers 14 residues. Germline CDR1 SQVTM, CDR2 ANQGSEA. The CDR3 DNA is TGCAGCGTCGGGGGACTAGCGGGGGGAGAGACCCAGTACTTC. Translating gives CSVGGLAGGETQYF.

The chain is built from TRBV5-1 and TRBJ1-4, with no clear D. The CDR3 consists of 14 residues. Germline V lookup: CDR1 SGHRS, CDR2 YFSETQ. The V end lost 1 base, the J end lost 8 bases, and 12 bases lay between the germline ends. In nucleotides, the CDR3 is TGCGCCAGCAGCTTGCGTTCTCTCAACGAAAAACTGTTTTTT. It codes for CASSLRSLNEKLFF.

The chain links TRBV30 to TRBJ1-4; no clear D. The CDR3 contains 15 residues. Germline V lookup: CDR1 GTSNPN, CDR2 SVGIG (reference sequence). The V gene lost 4 bases and the J gene lost 8 bases, with 20 bases spanning the gap. CDR3 amino acids: CAWNPLSGLDEKLFF. The CDR3 DNA reads as TGTGCCTGGAACCCCCTCTCCGGCTTGGACGAAAAACTGTTTTTT.

This chain connects TRBV4-1 to TRBJ1-1; D is unclear. The ends were cut back, 2 bases at V and 8 bases at J, with 9 bases in the middle. CDR1 and CDR2 (germline): MGHRA, YSYEKL. CDR3 size: 12 residues. CDR3 bases: TGCGCCAGCAGCCAAATGGGCAGCGAAGCTTTCTTT. Protein: CASSQMGSEAFF.

This clone was observed a few times. This CDR3 reads CASSQGPIVGDRAYEQYF. The DNA for the CDR3 is TGCGCCAGCAGCCAAGGCCCCATTGTAGGGGATCGTGCCTACGAGCAGTACTTC. The chain couples TRBV4-1 to TRBJ2-7; a possible D gene is TRBD1 (5 bases). This CDR3 is 18 amino acids long. V gave up 1 base and J gave up 2 bases, with 21 bases separating them. Germline V gives CDR1 MGHRA, CDR2 YSYEKL.

This clone was seen once. The rearrangement links TRBV2 to TRBJ1-1; TRBD1 is a possible D gene (6 bases). The CDR3 runs 12 residues. V dropped 7 bases and J dropped 7 bases, with 13 bases sitting between them. CDR1 and CDR2 from the germline V gene are SNHLY and FYNNEI. CDR3 loop: CASIWEDSEAFF. CDR3 sequence (DNA): TGTGCCAGCATTTGGGAGGACAGTGAAGCTTTCTTT.

The rearrangement links TRBV5-1 to TRBJ1-4; 8 bases match TRBD1. V dropped 2 bases and J dropped 7; count of bases not matched to a gene: 7. The CDR3 is 15 residues long. Germline CDR1 and CDR2: SGHRS and YFSETQ. CDR3 DNA: TGCGCCAGCAGCTTCGGCGACAGGGGTGGTGAAAAACTGTTTTTT. It yields the protein CASSFGDRGGEKLFF.